This T cell receptor beta chain was identified during a study of TIL therapy for anti-PD-1-resistant metastatic lung cancer. Study-level information: Tumor harvest preceded PD-1/PD-L1 blockade, followed by nivolumab treatment.

The V gene's germline CDR1 is KGHDR and CDR2 SFDVKD. Unmatched junction bases numbered 11, after V lost 5 bases and J lost 4 bases. CDR3 length: 17 residues. The sample's time point: pre-treatment sample, taken before nivolumab and TIL therapy. This was the immunoSEQ v3 assay. Repertoires were generated with immunoSEQ multiplex PCR, while TCRdb's copy carries only in-frame clones and drops some. The repertoire has approximately 60,000 clones, approximately 78% of them found once; the top ten carry approximately 3%. The clonotype originates from a person aged 25-85 years with non-small cell lung cancer. This sample comprised blood, obtained at baseline. The gene calls are TRBV24-1 and TRBJ2-3; 10 bases match TRBD1. CDR3 loop: CATSVHTGTGESDTQYF. CDR3 nucleotide sequence: TGTGCCACCAGTGTCCATACCGGGACAGGGGAATCAGATACGCAGTATTTT.